The present T cell receptor (beta chain) was sequenced within a study of metastatic and nonmetastatic thyroid tumors. Background on the study: Malignant and benign thyroid patients had repertoires compared in peripheral blood and tumor or nodule tissue. Findings and caveats of the study: In blood and tumor, TCR beta diversity was reportedly significantly higher in malignant thyroid tumors than in benign nodules.

This clone was picked up a small number of times. Antigen unknown. V lost 1 base and J lost 5; bases outside the gene matches: 3. This CDR3 region has 15 residues. Original handling: It was from CDR3 differences across clinicopathological groups that a distant-metastasis classifier for papillary thyroid cancer was built. TCRdb re-clonotyped the PCR reads via MiXCR. It is TCRdb's table, rather than the study itself, that gives the V and J calls and clone size. The data hold approximately 9,500 clones, with 25% to 35% observed a single time. Thyroid surgery was performed in patients who had received no treatment beforehand.

The chain combines TRBV12-3 or TRBV12-4 with TRBJ1-4; 8 nucleotides align to TRBD1. Material for sequencing was tumor tissue. The clonotype comes from a female donor with papillary thyroid cancer or a benign thyroid nodule (not recorded which). Some clones in this sample may be carry-over from other donors' samples. The CDR3 nucleotides read TGTGCCAGCAGTTTAGGGGACAGGCAGAATGAAAAACTGTTTTTT. It specifies CASSLGDRQNEKLFF.